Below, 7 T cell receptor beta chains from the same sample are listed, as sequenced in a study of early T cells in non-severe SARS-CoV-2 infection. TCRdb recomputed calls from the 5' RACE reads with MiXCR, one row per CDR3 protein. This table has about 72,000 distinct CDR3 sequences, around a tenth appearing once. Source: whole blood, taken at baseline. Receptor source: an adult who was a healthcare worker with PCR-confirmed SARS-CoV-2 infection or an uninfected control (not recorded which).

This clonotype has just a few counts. CDR3 nucleotide sequence: TGCAGTGCTCCGGACAGGAACGGCTACACCTTC. Its translation is CSAPDRNGYTF. V and J are TRBV20-1 and TRBJ1-2, with 7 positions matching TRBD1. Germline trimming cut 5 bases from V and 8 bases from J; bases unmatched to any gene: 5. CDR3 length: 11 residues. Per the germline V gene, CDR1 is DFQATT and CDR2 is SNEGSKA (reference sequence).

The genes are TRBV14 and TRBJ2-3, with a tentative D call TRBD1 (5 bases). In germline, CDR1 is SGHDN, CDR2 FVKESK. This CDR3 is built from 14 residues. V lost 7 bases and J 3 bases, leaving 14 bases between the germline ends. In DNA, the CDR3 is TGTGCCAGCACGCAGGCAGGGCCGACAGATACGCAGTATTTT. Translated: CASTQAGPTDTQYF. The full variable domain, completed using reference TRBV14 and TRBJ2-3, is EAGVTQFPSHSVIEKGQTVTLRCDPISGHDNLYWYRRVMGKEIKFLLHFVKESKQDESGMPNNRFLAERTGGTYSTLKVQPAELEDSGVYFCASTQAGPTDTQYFGPGTRLTVL.

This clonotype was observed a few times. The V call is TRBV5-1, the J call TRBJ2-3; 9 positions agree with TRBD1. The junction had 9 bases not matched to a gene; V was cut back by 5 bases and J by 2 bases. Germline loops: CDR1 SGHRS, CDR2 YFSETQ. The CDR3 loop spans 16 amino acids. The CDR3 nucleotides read TGCGCCAGCAGGCCAAGACAGGGGGAATACACAGATACGCAGTATTTT. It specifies CASRPRQGEYTDTQYF.

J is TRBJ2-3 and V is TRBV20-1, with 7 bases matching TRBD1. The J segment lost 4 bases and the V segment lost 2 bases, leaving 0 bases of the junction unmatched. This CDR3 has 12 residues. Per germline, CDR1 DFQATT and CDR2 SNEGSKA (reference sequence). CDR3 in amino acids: CSARQGADTQYF. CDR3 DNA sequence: TGCAGTGCTAGACAGGGGGCAGATACGCAGTATTTT.

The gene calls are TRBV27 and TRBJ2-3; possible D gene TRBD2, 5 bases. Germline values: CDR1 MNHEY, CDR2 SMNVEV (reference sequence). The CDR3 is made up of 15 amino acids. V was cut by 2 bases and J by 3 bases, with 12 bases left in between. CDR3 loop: CASSLRSTGTDTQYF. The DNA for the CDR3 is TGTGCCAGCAGTTTAAGGTCTACGGGGACAGATACGCAGTATTTT.

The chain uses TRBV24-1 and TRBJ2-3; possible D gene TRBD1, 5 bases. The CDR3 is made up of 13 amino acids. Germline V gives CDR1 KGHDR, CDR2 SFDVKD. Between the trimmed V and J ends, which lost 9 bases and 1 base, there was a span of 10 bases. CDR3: CATEGEGTDTQYF. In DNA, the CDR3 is TGTGCCACCGAAGGGGAAGGCACAGATACGCAGTATTTT.

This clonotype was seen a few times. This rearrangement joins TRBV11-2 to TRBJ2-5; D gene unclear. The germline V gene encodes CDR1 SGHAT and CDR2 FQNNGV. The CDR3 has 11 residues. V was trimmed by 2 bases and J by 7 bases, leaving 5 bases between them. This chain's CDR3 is CASSLSGTQYF. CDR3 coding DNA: TGTGCCAGCAGCTTAAGTGGGACCCAGTACTTC.